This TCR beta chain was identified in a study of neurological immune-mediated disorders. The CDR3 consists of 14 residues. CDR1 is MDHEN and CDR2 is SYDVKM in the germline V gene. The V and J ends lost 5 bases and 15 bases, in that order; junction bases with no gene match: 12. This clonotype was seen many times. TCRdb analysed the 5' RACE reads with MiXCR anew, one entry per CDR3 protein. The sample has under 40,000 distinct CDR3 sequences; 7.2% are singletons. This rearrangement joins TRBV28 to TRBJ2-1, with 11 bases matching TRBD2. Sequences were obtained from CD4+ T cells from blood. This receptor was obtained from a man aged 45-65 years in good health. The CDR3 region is CASSPLVLAGDPFF. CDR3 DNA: TGTGCCAGCAGTCCATTGGTACTAGCGGGAGATCCGTTCTTC.